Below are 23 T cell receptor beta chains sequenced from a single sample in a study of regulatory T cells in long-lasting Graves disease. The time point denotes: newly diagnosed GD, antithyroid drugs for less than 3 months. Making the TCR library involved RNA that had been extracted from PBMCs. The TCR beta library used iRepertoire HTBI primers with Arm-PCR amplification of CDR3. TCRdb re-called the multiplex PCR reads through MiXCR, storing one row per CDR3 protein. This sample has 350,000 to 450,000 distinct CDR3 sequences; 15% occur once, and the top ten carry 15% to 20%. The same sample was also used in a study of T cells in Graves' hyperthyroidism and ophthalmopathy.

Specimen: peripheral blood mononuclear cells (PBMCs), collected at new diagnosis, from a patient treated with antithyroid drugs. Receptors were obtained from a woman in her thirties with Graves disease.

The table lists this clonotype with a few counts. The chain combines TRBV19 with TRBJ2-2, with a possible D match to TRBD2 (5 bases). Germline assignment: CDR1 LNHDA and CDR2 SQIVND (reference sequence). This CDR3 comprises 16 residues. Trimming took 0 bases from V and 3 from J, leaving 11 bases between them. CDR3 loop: CASSIDRRRDTGELFF. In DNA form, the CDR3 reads TGTGCCAGTAGTATAGACAGGAGGCGGGACACCGGGGAGCTGTTTTTT.

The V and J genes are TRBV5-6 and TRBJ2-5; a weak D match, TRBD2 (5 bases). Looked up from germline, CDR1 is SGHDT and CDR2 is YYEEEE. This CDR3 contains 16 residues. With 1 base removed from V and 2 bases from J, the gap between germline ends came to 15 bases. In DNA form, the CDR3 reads TGTGCCAGCAGCTTGCCTTCAGAGGAGGTTCAAGAGACCCAGTACTTC. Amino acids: CASSLPSEEVQETQYF.

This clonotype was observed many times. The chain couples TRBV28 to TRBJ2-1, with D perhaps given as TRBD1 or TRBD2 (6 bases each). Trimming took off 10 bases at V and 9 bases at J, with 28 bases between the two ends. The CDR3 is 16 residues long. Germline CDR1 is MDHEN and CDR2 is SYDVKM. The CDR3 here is CANLRVSGLLQGEQFF. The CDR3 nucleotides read TGTGCCAACCTCCGGGTAAGCGGGCTCCTACAGGGTGAGCAGTTCTTC.

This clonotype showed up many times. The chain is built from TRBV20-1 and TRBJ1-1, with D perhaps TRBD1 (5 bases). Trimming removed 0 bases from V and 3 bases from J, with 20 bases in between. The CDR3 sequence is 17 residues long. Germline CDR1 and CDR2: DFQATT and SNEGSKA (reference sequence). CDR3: CSARDEWAGGGDTEAFF. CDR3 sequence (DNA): TGCAGTGCTAGAGATGAGTGGGCAGGCGGAGGGGACACTGAAGCTTTCTTT.

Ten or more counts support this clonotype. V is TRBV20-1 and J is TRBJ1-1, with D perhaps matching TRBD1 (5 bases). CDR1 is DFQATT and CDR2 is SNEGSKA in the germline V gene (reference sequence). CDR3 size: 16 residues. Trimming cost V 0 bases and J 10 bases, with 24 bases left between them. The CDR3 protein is CSARDLGPGGGEGAFF. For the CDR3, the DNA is TGCAGTGCTAGAGATCTGGGGCCAGGTGGCGGAGAGGGAGCTTTCTTT.

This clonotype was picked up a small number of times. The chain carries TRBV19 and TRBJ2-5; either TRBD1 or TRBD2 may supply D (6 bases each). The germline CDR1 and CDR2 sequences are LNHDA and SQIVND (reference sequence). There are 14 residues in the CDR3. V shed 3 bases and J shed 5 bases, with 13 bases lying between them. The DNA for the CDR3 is TGTGCCAGTAGTATTGGGGGGCTGTCGGAGACCCAGTACTTC. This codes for CASSIGGLSETQYF.

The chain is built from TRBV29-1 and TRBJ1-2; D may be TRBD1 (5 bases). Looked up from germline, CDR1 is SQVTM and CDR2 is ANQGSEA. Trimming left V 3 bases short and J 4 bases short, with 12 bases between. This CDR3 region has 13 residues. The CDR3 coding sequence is TGCAGCGTTGAGCGGGGAAGGGGCTATGGCTACACCTTC. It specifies CSVERGRGYGYTF. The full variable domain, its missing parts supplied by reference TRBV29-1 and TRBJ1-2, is SAVISQKPSRDICQRGTSLTIQCQVDSQVTMMFWYRQQPGQSLTLIATANQGSEATYESGFVIDKFPISRPNLTFSTLTVSNMSPEDSSIYLCSVERGRGYGYTFGSGTRLTVV.

CDR3 protein: CATSPRQGSYNEQFF. The DNA for the CDR3 is TGTGCCACCAGCCCGCGACAGGGCTCCTACAATGAGCAGTTCTTC. This chain uses TRBV15 with TRBJ2-1; TRBD1 matches 7 bases. Per germline, CDR1 LNHNV and CDR2 YYDKDF (reference sequence). The CDR3 has 15 residues. J gave up 0 bases and V 5 bases, and 4 bases lay outside the gene matches.

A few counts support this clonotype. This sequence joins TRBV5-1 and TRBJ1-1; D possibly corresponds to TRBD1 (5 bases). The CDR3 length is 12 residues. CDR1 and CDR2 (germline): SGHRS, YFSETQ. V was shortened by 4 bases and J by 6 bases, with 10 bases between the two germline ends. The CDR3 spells CASSLQASEAFF. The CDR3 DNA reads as TGCGCCAGCAGCCTACAGGCCTCTGAAGCTTTCTTT.

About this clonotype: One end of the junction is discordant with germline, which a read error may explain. The CDR3 coding sequence is TGTGCCAGCAACTTAAGATCTGGAAACACCATATATTTT. It translates to CASNLRSGNTIYF. The chain couples TRBV11-2 to TRBJ1-3; D is ambiguous. The CDR3 consists of 13 residues. Germline V gene sequence: CDR1 SGHAT, CDR2 FQNNGV. Complete variable domain (other parts from reference TRBV11-2 and TRBJ1-3): EAGVAQSPRYKIIEKRQSVAFWCNPISGHATLYWYQQILGQGPKLLIQFQNNGVVDDSQLPKDRFSAERLKGVDSTLKIQPAKLEDSAVYLCASNLRSGNTIYFGEGSWLTVV.

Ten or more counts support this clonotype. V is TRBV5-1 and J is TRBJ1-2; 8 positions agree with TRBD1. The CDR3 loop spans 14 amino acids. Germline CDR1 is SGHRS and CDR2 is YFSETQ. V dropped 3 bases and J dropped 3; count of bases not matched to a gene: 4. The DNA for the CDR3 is TGCGCCAGCAGCTCACAGGGGGTGGACTATGGCTACACCTTC. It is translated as CASSSQGVDYGYTF.

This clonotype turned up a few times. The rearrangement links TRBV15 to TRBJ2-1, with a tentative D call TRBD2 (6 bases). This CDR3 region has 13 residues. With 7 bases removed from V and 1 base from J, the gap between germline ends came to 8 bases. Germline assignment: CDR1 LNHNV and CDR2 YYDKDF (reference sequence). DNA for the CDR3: TGTGCCACCACTGCGGGATCCTACAATGAGCAGTTCTTC. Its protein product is CATTAGSYNEQFF.

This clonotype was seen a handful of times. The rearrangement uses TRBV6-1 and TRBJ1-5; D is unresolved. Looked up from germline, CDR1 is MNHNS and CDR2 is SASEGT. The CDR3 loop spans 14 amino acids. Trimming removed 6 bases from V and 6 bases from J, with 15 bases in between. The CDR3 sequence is CASSEGPRAQPQHF. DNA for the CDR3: TGTGCCAGCAGCGAGGGCCCCCGGGCTCAGCCCCAGCATTTT.

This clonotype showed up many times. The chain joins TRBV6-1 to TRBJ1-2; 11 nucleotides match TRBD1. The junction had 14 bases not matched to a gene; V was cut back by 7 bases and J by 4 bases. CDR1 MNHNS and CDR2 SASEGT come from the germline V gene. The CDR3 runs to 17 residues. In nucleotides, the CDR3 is TGTGCCAGCAAGCGCTCGGACAGGGGGCTCAGGGGCTATGGCTACACCTTC. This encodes CASKRSDRGLRGYGYTF.

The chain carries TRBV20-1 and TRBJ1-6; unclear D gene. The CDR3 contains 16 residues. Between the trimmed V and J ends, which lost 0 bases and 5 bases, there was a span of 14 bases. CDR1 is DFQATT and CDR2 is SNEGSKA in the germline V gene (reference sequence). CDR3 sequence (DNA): TGCAGTGCTAGAGATGGGTCCCGACCGAATAATTCACCCCTCCACTTT. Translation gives CSARDGSRPNNSPLHF.

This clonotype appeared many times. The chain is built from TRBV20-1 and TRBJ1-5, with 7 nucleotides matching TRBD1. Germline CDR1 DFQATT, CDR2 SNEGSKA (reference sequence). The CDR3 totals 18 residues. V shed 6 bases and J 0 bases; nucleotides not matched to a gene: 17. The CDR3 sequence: CSATMGQRHTHSNQPQHF. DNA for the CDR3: TGCAGTGCCACGATGGGACAGCGCCACACCCATAGCAATCAGCCCCAGCATTTT.

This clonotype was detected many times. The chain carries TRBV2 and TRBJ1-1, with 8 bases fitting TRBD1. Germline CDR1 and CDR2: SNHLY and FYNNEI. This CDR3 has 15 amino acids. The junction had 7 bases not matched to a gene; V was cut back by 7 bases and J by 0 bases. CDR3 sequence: CASKTEQGVNTEAFF. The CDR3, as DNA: TGTGCCAGCAAAACCGAACAGGGGGTGAACACTGAAGCTTTCTTT.

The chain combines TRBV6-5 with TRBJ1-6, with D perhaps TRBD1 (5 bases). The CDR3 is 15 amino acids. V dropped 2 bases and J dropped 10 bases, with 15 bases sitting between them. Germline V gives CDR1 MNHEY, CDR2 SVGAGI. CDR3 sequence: CASSYQPGTHSPLHF. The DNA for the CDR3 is TGTGCCAGCAGTTACCAGCCAGGGACCCACTCACCCCTCCACTTT.

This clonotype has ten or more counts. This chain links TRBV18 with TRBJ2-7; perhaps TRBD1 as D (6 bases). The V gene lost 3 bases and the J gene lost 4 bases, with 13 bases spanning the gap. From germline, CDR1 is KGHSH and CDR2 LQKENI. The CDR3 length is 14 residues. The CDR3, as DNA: TGTGCCAGCTCACCGGCCGGGACAAAATACGAGCAGTACTTC. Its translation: CASSPAGTKYEQYF.

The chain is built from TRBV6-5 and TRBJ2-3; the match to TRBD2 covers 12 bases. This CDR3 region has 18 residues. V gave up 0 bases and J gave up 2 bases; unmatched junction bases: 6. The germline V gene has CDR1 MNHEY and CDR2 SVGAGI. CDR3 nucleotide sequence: TGTGCCAGCAGTTACTCTGCCCTAGCGGGAGGGCCCACAGATACGCAGTATTTT. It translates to CASSYSALAGGPTDTQYF.

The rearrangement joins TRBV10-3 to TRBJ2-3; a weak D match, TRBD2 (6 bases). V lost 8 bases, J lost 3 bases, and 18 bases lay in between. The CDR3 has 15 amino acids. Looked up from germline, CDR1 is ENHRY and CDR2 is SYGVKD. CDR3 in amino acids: CAIGTLEEGTDTQYF. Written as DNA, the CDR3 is TGTGCCATCGGCACACTAGAGGAGGGTACAGATACGCAGTATTTT.

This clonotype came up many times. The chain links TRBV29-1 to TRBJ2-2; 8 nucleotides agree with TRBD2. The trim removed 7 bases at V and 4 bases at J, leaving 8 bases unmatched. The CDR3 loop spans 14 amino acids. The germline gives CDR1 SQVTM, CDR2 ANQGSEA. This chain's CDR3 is CSAAAGVVTGELFF. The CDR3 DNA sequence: TGCAGCGCCGCAGCGGGAGTAGTCACCGGGGAGCTGTTTTTT.

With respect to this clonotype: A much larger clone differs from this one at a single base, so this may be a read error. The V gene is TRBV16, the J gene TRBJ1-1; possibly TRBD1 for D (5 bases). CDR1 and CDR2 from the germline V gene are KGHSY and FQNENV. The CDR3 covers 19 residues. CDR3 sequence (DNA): TGTGCCAGCAGCCCACACATATGGGGGACTAGCGGGAGGACGGATACGCGGTATTTT. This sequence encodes CASSPHIWGTSGRTDTRYF.